The 19 T cell receptor beta chains reported below all come from one sample, sequenced in a study of beta chain features in type 1 diabetes. Findings and caveats of the study: Shorter TCRB CDR3s, moderately but significantly so, marked every one of the four CD4+ subsets in Type 1 diabetes patients.

The antigens for these receptors are not known. Expressed TCRB transcripts were sequenced because the entire RNA isolate underwent reverse transcription. Repertoires were generated with immunoSEQ multiplex PCR, while TCRdb's copy carries only in-frame clones and drops some. The sample comprises around 280,000 clones, roughly 15% of which are singletons, and less than 0.02% rests with the top ten. Material for sequencing was naive CD4+ T cells from blood. These receptors were obtained from a man aged 18-30 years with type 1 diabetes.

This chain links TRBV11-2 with TRBJ2-7; the match to TRBD2 covers 11 bases. This CDR3 has 16 residues. J was trimmed by 5 bases and V by 4 bases; bases with no gene match: 10. CDR1 is SGHAT and CDR2 is FQNNGV in the germline V gene. The CDR3 here is CASSSSSGRDSHEQYF. CDR3 DNA sequence: TGTGCCAGCAGCTCCAGTAGCGGGAGGGATTCTCACGAGCAGTACTTC. Full variable domain (remainder filled in from reference TRBV11-2 and TRBJ2-7): EAGVAQSPRYKIIEKRQSVAFWCNPISGHATLYWYQQILGQGPKLLIQFQNNGVVDDSQLPKDRFSAERLKGVDSTLKIQPAKLEDSAVYLCASSSSSGRDSHEQYFGPGTRLTVT.

The rearrangement links TRBV4-1 to TRBJ2-3; 12 bases fit TRBD2. V was clipped by 2 bases and J by 0 bases; unmatched bases: 9. From germline, CDR1 is MGHRA and CDR2 YSYEKL. The CDR3 has 19 amino acids. CDR3 nucleotide sequence: TGCGCCAGCAGCCAAAGACTAGCGGGGGTCAGTCAGAGCACAGATACGCAGTATTTT. This translates into CASSQRLAGVSQSTDTQYF.

There are a few counts of this clone. The V and J genes are TRBV29-1 and TRBJ2-1; TRBD2 agrees at 11 bases. CDR3 length: 16 amino acids. V shed 6 bases and J 9 bases; nucleotides not matched to a gene: 16. Germline lookup yields CDR1 SQVTM and CDR2 ANQGSEA. The DNA of the CDR3 is TGCAGCGTAGAAACTCTAGCGGGGGGAGTGTATAGTGAGCAGTTCTTC. It specifies CSVETLAGGVYSEQFF.

The chain recombines TRBV4-3 with TRBJ1-1; no firm D call. The CDR3 sequence is 15 residues long. Germline loops: CDR1 LGHNA, CDR2 YSLEER. The V gene lost 0 bases and the J gene lost 4 bases, with 12 bases spanning the gap. The CDR3 spells CASSQDHSGRTEAFF. CDR3 in DNA: TGCGCCAGCAGCCAAGATCATTCAGGTCGCACTGAAGCTTTCTTT.

This clone showed up just a few times. This chain links TRBV2 with TRBJ2-2; D is possibly TRBD2 (6 bases). The V end lost 6 bases, the J end lost 0 bases, and 8 bases lay between the germline ends. Germline values: CDR1 SNHLY, CDR2 FYNNEI. The CDR3 contains 14 residues. The CDR3 region is CASRGLANTGELFF. The CDR3 DNA sequence: TGTGCCAGCAGGGGACTCGCGAACACCGGGGAGCTGTTTTTT.

This clone has more than one count but fewer than ten. The chain combines TRBV28 with TRBJ1-6; 8 bases match TRBD1. CDR3 length: 15 amino acids. With V trimmed by 3 bases and J by 9 bases, 7 bases remained unmatched. Germline CDR1 and CDR2: MDHEN and SYDVKM. The CDR3 reads CASSLPTGESSPLHF. The CDR3 DNA sequence: TGTGCCAGCAGTTTGCCGACAGGGGAGAGTTCACCCCTCCACTTT.

This clone has a handful of counts. The gene calls are TRBV7-2 and TRBJ2-5; a possible D gene is TRBD2 (6 bases). Deletions cut 5 bases from V and 5 bases from J, with 12 bases between. Germline values: CDR1 SGHTA, CDR2 FQGNSA. The CDR3 is 13 amino acids. CDR3: CASSMTGGETQYF. The CDR3 DNA is TGTGCCAGCAGCATGACTGGGGGGGAGACCCAGTACTTC.

The sample holds a few counts of this clone. The gene calls are TRBV20-1 and TRBJ1-1; D may be TRBD1 (5 bases). V lost 6 bases, J lost 8 bases, and 13 bases lay in between. Germline V gene lookup returns CDR1 DFQATT and CDR2 SNEGSKA (reference sequence). The CDR3 covers 11 residues. The CDR3 nucleotides are TGCAGTGCGAACGGGTCAGGGGAAGCTTTCTTT. Translating it yields CSANGSGEAFF.

The chain employs TRBV7-2 and TRBJ2-5; TRBD1 agrees at 9 bases. Trimming removed 5 bases from V and 4 bases from J; junction bases left unmatched: 5. CDR1 and CDR2 from the germline V gene are SGHTA and FQGNSA. The CDR3 sequence is 14 residues long. The CDR3 DNA reads TGTGCCAGCAGCCGCACAGGGGGCCGAGAGACCCAGTACTTC. Its translation: CASSRTGGRETQYF.

This rearrangement joins TRBV2 to TRBJ2-7, with 7 nucleotides matching TRBD2. The ends lost 8 bases at V and 0 bases at J; junction bases unmatched: 7. The germline CDR1 and CDR2 sequences are SNHLY and FYNNEI. This CDR3 region has 14 residues. Written as DNA, the CDR3 is TGTGCCAGCGTAAGCGGGGCTAGCTCCTACGAGCAGTACTTC. Translated, it gives CASVSGASSYEQYF.

Only a few counts were recorded for this clone. The rearrangement links TRBV7-9 to TRBJ2-3, with D unclear. The CDR3 runs to 12 residues. Germline V gene data show CDR1 as SEHNR and CDR2 as FQNEAQ (reference sequence). V was shortened by 5 bases and J by 4 bases, with 7 bases between the two germline ends. CDR3: CASSPIADTQYF. Written as DNA, the CDR3 is TGTGCCAGCAGCCCTATAGCAGATACGCAGTATTTT.

This clone came up a few times. This chain links TRBV5-1 with TRBJ2-5; a weak D match, TRBD2 (6 bases). The CDR3 totals 14 residues. The V gene's germline CDR1 is SGHRS and CDR2 YFSETQ. Trimming removed 1 base from V and 3 bases from J, with 10 bases in between. CDR3: CASSLTRGEETQYF. The CDR3 region has the DNA TGCGCCAGCAGCTTGACGCGGGGAGAAGAGACCCAGTACTTC.

The chain combines TRBV28 with TRBJ1-2; TRBD1 is a possible D gene (5 bases). The CDR3 has 12 residues. Germline values: CDR1 MDHEN, CDR2 SYDVKM. V was clipped by 8 bases and J by 5 bases, with 12 bases between them. This chain's CDR3 is CASGTREYGYTF. Here the CDR3 DNA reads TGTGCCAGCGGGACCCGGGAGTATGGCTACACCTTC.

This clone was seen a handful of times. The chain couples TRBV5-1 to TRBJ2-1; possible D gene TRBD2, 5 bases. This CDR3 spans 14 amino acids. Germline V gives CDR1 SGHRS, CDR2 YFSETQ. Trimming pared 0 bases from V and 6 bases from J, leaving 10 bases between. CDR3 in amino acids: CASSLGPSPNEQFF. DNA of the CDR3: TGCGCCAGCAGCTTGGGACCTAGCCCCAATGAGCAGTTCTTC.

This clone has a handful of counts. The genes are TRBV7-2 and TRBJ2-1; 12 bases match TRBD2. V was clipped by 5 bases and J by 14 bases; unmatched bases: 7. Per germline, CDR1 SGHTA and CDR2 FQGNSA. The CDR3 is 13 amino acids. The CDR3 DNA is TGTGCCAGCAGCCCCCCGACTAGCGGGAGTAAGTTCTTC. Translation: CASSPPTSGSKFF.

The V and J genes are TRBV19 and TRBJ1-5; possibly TRBD1 for D (5 bases). With 6 bases removed from V and 3 bases from J, the gap between germline ends came to 12 bases. Germline CDR1 LNHDA, CDR2 SQIVND (reference sequence). This CDR3 comprises 14 residues. In nucleotides, the CDR3 is TGTGCCAGTAGAGACAGTTCAGCCAATCAGCCCCAGCATTTT. Amino acid sequence: CASRDSSANQPQHF. Variable domain in full (rest from reference TRBV19 and TRBJ1-5): DGGITQSPKYLFRKEGQNVTLSCEQNLNHDAMYWYRQDPGQGLRLIYYSQIVNDFQKGDIAEGYSVSREKKESFPLTVTSAQKNPTAFYLCASRDSSANQPQHFGDGTRLSIL.

This chain joins TRBV19 and TRBJ2-7; a weak D match, TRBD1 (6 bases). This CDR3 region has 13 residues. Trimming removed 3 bases from V and 3 bases from J, with 9 bases in between. CDR1 is LNHDA and CDR2 is SQIVND in the germline V gene (reference sequence). For the CDR3, the DNA is TGTGCCAGTAGTATGGGACACGACTACGAGCAGTACTTC. Translated: CASSMGHDYEQYF.

The V gene is TRBV11-2, the J gene TRBJ1-2; D may be TRBD1 (5 bases). The CDR3 has 16 residues. Trimming stripped 5 bases from V and 0 bases from J, with 16 bases between. CDR1 and CDR2 (germline): SGHAT, FQNNGV. The CDR3 reads CASSQIKDTANYGYTF. The CDR3 DNA is TGTGCCAGCAGCCAGATCAAGGACACGGCTAACTATGGCTACACCTTC. The whole variable domain, remainder taken from reference TRBV11-2 and TRBJ1-2, is EAGVAQSPRYKIIEKRQSVAFWCNPISGHATLYWYQQILGQGPKLLIQFQNNGVVDDSQLPKDRFSAERLKGVDSTLKIQPAKLEDSAVYLCASSQIKDTANYGYTFGSGTRLTVV.

The chain is built from TRBV9 and TRBJ2-7; perhaps TRBD2 as D (5 bases). V was shortened by 4 bases and J by 2 bases, with 13 bases between the two germline ends. This CDR3 has 14 amino acids. CDR1 and CDR2 from the germline V gene are SGDLS and YYNGEE. DNA of the CDR3: TGTGCCAGCAGCTCAGAGGGCAGAACCTACGAGCAGTACTTC. Translated, it gives CASSSEGRTYEQYF.